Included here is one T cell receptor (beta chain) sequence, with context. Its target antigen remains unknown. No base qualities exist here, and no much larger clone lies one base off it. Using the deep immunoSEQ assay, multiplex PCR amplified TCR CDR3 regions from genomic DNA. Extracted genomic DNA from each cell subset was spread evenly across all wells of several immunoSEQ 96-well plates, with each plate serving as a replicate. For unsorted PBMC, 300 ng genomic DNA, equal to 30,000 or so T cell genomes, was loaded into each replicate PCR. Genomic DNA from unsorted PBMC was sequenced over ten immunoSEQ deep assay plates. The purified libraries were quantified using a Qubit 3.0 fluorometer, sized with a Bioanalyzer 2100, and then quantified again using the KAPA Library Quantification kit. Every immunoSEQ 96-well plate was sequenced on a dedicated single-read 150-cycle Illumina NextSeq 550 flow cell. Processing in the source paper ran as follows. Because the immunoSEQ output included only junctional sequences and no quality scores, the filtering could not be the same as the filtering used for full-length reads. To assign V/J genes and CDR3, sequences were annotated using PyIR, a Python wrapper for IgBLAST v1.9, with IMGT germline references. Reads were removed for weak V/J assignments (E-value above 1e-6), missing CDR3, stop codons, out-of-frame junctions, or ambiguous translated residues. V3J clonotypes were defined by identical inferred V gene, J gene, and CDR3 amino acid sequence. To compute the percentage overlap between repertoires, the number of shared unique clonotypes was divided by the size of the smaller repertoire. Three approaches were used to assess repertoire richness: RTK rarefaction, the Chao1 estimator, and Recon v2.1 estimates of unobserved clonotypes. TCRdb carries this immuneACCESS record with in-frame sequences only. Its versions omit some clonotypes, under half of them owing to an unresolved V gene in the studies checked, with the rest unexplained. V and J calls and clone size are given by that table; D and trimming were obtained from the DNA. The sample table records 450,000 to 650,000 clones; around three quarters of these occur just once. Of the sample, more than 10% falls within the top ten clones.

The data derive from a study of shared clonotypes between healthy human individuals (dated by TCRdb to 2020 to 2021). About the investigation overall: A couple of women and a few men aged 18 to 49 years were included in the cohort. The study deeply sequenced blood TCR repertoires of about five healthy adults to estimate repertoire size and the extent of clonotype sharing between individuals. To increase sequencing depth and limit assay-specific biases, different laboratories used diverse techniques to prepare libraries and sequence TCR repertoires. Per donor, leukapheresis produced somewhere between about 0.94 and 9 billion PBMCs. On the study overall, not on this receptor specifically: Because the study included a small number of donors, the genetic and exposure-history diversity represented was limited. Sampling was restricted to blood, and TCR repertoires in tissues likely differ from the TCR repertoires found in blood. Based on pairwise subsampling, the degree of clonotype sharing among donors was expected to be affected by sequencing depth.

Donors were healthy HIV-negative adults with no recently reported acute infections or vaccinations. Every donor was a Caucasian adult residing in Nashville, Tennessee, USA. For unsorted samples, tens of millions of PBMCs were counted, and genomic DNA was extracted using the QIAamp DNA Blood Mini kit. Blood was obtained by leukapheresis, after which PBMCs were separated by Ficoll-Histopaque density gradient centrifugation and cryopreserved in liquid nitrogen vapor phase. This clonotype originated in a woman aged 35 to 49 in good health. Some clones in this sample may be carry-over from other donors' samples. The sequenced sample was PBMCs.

CDR3 loop: CSGWVAGGTDTQYF. The nucleotides read TGCAGCGGGTGGGTGGCGGGAGGCACAGATACGCAGTATTTT. The V and J genes are TRBV29-1 and TRBJ2-3, and 7 junctional nucleotides match TRBD2. The germline V gene specifies SQVTM as CDR1 and ANQGSEA as CDR2. Taken from cysteine to phenylalanine, the CDR3 has 14 residues. Just the 42-base CDR3 DNA is kept, in frame starting at base 1. The germline V and J ends show losses of 7 bases and 1 base respectively, and no gene match explains 8 bases of the junction.